This T cell receptor beta chain was found in a study of T cell changes during pregnancy in multiple sclerosis. The junction had 12 bases not matched to a gene; V was cut back by 8 bases and J by 0 bases. The CDR3 spans 18 residues. From germline, CDR1 is WNHNN and CDR2 SYGVQD (reference sequence). The assay was immunoSEQ multiplex PCR, and TCRdb's table has in-frame clones only and misses some. The profile covers about 100,000 clones, with 92% appearing a single time and around 1.8% taken by the ten largest. The TCR sequence derives from a female donor with multiple sclerosis, enrolled in a pregnancy study. This chain joins TRBV10-1 and TRBJ1-5; TRBD1 agrees at 11 bases. The specimen was peripheral blood, collected after pregnancy. The CDR3 loop is CASARGQGDSGSNQPQHF. CDR3 nucleotide sequence: TGCGCCAGCGCCCGGGGACAGGGGGACTCGGGTAGCAATCAGCCCCAGCATTTT.